This TCR beta chain appears in the sequencing data of a study of identifying expanded T cells in peripheral blood (dated by TCRdb to between 2017 and 2020). Looking at the study overall: Four technical replicates, made by sequencing separate aliquots from the same pool of genomic DNA, were compared pairwise. The research as a whole found: The binomial model flagged around 1.2 differentially abundant clones between technical replicates but around 16 over approximately 2 weeks and under 25 over approximately 4 weeks. Across all healthy-donor time intervals, the beta-binomial model significantly lowered both the number of clones called differentially abundant and the false-positive rate. For all healthy donors, the variance in clone template counts between approximately two-week samples rose significantly as total template count increased. The authors expected biological variance in healthy repertoires might increase further over much longer intervals such as months to years.

During the collection period, no infections or other immune events were recorded for the healthy donors. Time-dependent variance in a beta-binomial model of T-cell clone differential abundance was calibrated using healthy-donor blood repertoires as a training cohort. The training cohort comprised ten or so healthy donors, 3 female and 7 male. An age range of roughly 25 to 65 years, with an average of around 44 years, was recorded for the donors. Obtained from a commercial supplier, whole blood was collected from each healthy donor at three time points set around 14 days apart. For immunosequencing, genomic DNA was extracted from whole blood that had not been sorted. The immunoSEQ Assay, which relies on bias-controlled multiplex PCR amplification of genomic DNA, was used to profile TCRbeta CDR3 regions. Per the source publication's procedure: To quantify the absolute abundance of each unique TCRbeta CDR3 region, the sequences were collapsed and filtered. Differential abundance was tested with a binomial (Fisher-equivalent) model and with a beta-binomial model adding time-dependent variance fitted from healthy donors. Clones with fewer than 5 combined templates were removed, and a clone was called differentially abundant if the clone's Benjamini-Hochberg FDR was below 0.01. Beta-binomial variance was modeled as a function of total template count across the two samples using the form v = (b*log(k)+a)^2. Held by TCRdb, this immuneACCESS table contains in-frame sequences only and omits some clones. Under half of the omission traces to an unresolved V gene where checked; the cause of the rest is unknown. From that table come the V and J calls and clone size; the DNA was used to work out D and trimming. This sample comprises approximately 100,000 clones, around nine tenths of them detected only once. About 3.9% of the sample is held by the ten biggest clonotypes.

Spanning cysteine to phenylalanine, the CDR3 consists of 14 amino acids. Only the CDR3 part of the read is kept: 42 bases, read in frame from the first base. The germline V gene supplies CDR1 SGHRS and CDR2 YFSETQ. Trimming takes 1 base from V and 4 bases from J, and the germline ends sit 9 bases apart. As concerns this clone: It has no known antigen specificity. No base-level quality is on record; no much larger clone is a single base apart.

The chain uses TRBV5-1 and TRBJ1-3; a confident D gene designation cannot be given. The sequenced material came from blood. The clonotype originates from a person aged 18 to 75 in good health. The CDR3 region: CASSLTAEGNTIYF. Here is the DNA: TGCGCCAGCAGCTTGACGGCAGAAGGAAACACCATATATTTT.